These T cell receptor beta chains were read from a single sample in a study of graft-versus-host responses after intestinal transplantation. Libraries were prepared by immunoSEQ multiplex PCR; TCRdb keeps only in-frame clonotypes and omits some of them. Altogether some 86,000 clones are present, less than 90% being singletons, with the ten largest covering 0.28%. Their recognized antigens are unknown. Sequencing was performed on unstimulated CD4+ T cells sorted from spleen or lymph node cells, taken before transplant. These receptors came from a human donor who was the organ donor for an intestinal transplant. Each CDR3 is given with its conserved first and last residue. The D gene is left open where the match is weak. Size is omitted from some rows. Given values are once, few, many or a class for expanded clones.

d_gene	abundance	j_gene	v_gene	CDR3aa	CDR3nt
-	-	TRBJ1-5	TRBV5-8	CASSLRGAGNQPQHF	TGTGCCAGCAGCCTGCGGGGGGCGGGCAATCAGCCCCAGCATTTT
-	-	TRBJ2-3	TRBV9	CASSVGGRTDTQYF	TGTGCCAGCAGCGTCGGCGGGCGCACAGATACGCAGTATTTT
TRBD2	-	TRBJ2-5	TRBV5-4	CASSLDSGGTQYF	TGTGCCAGCAGCTTGGATAGCGGGGGGACCCAGTACTTC
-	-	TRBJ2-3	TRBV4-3	CASSQVRLNTDTQYF	TGCGCCAGCAGCCAAGTTCGGTTAAACACAGATACGCAGTATTTT
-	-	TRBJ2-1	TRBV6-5	CASSYTLYSVAAEQFF	TGTGCCAGCAGTTACACTTTGTACTCTGTGGCGGCTGAGCAGTTCTTC
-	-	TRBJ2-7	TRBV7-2	CASSLRVNEQYF	TGTGCCAGCAGCTTACGGGTTAACGAGCAGTACTTC
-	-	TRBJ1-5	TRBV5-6	CASSPRWAVNQPQHF	TGTGCCAGCAGCCCAAGGTGGGCAGTAAATCAGCCCCAGCATTTT
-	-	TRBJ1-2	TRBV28	CASKMAAGSYGYTF	TGTGCCAGCAAGATGGCAGCCGGGAGCTATGGCTACACCTTC
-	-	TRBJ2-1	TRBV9	CASSVGSASYNEQFF	TGTGCCAGCAGCGTAGGCAGCGCATCCTACAATGAGCAGTTCTTC
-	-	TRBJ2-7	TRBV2	CASSEASGEYEQYF	TGTGCCAGCAGTGAAGCGTCGGGGGAGTACGAGCAGTACTTC
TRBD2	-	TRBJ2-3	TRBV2	CASSLAGMGTDTQYF	TGTGCCAGCAGTCTAGCGGGAATGGGCACAGATACGCAGTATTTT
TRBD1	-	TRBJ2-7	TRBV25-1	CASSDNTGTGGYEQYF	TGTGCCAGCAGTGATAACACCGGGACAGGGGGATACGAGCAGTACTTC
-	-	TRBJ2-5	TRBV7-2	CASSLPSRETQYF	TGTGCCAGCAGCTTACCTAGCAGGGAGACCCAGTACTTC
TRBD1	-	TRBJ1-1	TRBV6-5	CASRRQGTLEAFF	TGTGCCAGCAGGCGACAGGGAACGCTTGAAGCTTTCTTT
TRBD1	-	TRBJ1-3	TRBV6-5	CASSSRGPSGNTIYF	TGTGCCAGCAGCTCGAGGGGGCCCTCTGGAAACACCATATATTTT
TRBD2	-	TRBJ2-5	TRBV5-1	CASSLTPAGGLQETQYF	TGCGCCAGCAGCTTGACCCCCGCGGGAGGGCTTCAAGAGACCCAGTACTTC
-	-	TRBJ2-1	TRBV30	CAWRGGPSFRLEFF	TGTGCCTGGAGGGGGGGGCCTTCTTTTCGTCTGGAGTTCTTC
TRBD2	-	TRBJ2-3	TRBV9	CASSGPGLAGIDTQYF	TGTGCCAGCAGCGGACCGGGACTAGCGGGAATTGATACGCAGTATTTT
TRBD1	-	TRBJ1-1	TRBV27	CASSRQGTAFF	TGTGCCAGCAGTCGACAGGGGACAGCTTTCTTT
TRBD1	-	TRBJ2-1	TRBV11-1	CASSRQGGNEQFF	TGTGCCAGCAGCCGACAGGGTGGCAATGAGCAGTTCTTC
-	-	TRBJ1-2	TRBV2	CASSDVLPTRGYTF	TGTGCCAGCAGTGACGTCCTGCCCACGAGGGGCTACACCTTC
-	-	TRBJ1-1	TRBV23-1	CASSQTKGDTEAFF	TGCGCCAGCAGTCAAACTAAAGGGGACACTGAAGCTTTCTTT
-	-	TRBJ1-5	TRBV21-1	CASSNGAGGKGQPQHF	TGTGCCAGCAGCAACGGGGCGGGGGGCAAGGGACAGCCCCAGCATTTT
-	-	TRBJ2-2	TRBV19	CASSPGPARAGELFF	TGTGCCAGTAGTCCGGGTCCCGCCCGCGCCGGGGAGCTGTTTTTT
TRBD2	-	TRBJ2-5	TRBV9	CASSVSSGPGETQYF	TGTGCCAGCAGCGTGTCTAGCGGACCAGGAGAGACCCAGTACTTC
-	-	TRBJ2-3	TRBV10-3	CAISGQSTDTQYF	TGTGCCATCAGCGGACAGAGCACAGATACGCAGTATTTT
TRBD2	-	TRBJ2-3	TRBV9	CASNREGLTDTQYF	TGTGCCAGCAATCGGGAGGGCCTCACAGATACGCAGTATTTT
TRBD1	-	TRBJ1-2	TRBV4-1	CASSQAGTGAYYGYTF	TGCGCCAGCAGCCAAGCCGGGACAGGGGCATACTATGGCTACACCTTC
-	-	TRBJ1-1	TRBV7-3	CASGLDRDTEAFF	TGTGCCAGCGGGTTAGACAGAGACACTGAAGCTTTCTTT
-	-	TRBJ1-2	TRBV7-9	CASSFITPWTEANYGYTF	TGTGCCAGCAGCTTCATAACACCATGGACAGAAGCTAACTATGGCTACACCTTC
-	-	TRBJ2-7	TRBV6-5	CASVWGEPSYEQYF	TGTGCCAGCGTTTGGGGGGAACCCTCCTACGAGCAGTACTTC
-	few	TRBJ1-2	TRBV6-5	CASSSAGYDGYTF	TGTGCCAGCAGTTCCGCAGGGTACGATGGCTACACCTTC
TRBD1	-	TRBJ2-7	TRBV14	CASSHLNARGHEQYF	TGTGCCAGCAGCCATCTAAACGCCAGGGGGCACGAGCAGTACTTC
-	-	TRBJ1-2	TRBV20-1	CSARGDGYTF	TGCAGTGCTAGAGGAGATGGCTACACCTTC
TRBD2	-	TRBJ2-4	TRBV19	CASRLAGLAKNIQYF	TGTGCCAGTCGACTAGCGGGTTTAGCCAAAAACATTCAGTACTTC
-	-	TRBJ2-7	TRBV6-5	CASTPTGTYEQYF	TGTGCCAGCACCCCCACGGGAACCTACGAGCAGTACTTC
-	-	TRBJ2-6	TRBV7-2	CASSSRLGSGANVLTF	TGTGCCAGCAGCTCGAGACTGGGCTCTGGGGCCAACGTCCTGACTTTC
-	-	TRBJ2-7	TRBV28	CASRTPGGTYEQYF	TGTGCCAGCAGAACCCCTGGCGGAACCTACGAGCAGTACTTC
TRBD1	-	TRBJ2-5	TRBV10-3	CAISGRQGFQETQYF	TGTGCCATCAGTGGCCGACAGGGTTTCCAAGAGACCCAGTACTTC
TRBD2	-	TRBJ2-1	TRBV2	CASSAGTYNEQFF	TGTGCCAGCTCAGCGGGAACTTACAATGAGCAGTTCTTC
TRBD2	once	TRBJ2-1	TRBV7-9	CASSHRFSRGRDEQFF	TGTGCCAGCAGCCACAGATTTAGTCGGGGGAGGGATGAGCAGTTCTTC
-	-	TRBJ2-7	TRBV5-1	CASSLRGWVYEQYF	TGCGCCAGCAGCTTACGGGGATGGGTCTACGAGCAGTACTTC
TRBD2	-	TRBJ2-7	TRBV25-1	CASSGTSGRLINYEQYF	TGTGCCAGCAGTGGGACTAGCGGGAGGTTAATCAACTACGAGCAGTACTTC
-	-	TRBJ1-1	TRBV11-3	CASSLVPGTEAFF	TGTGCCAGCAGCTTAGTCCCGGGAACTGAAGCTTTCTTT
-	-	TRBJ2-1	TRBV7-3	CASSFSSEPYNEQFF	TGTGCCAGCAGCTTTTCCAGCGAGCCCTACAATGAGCAGTTCTTC